What follows is one TCR beta chain and its context. The source of the sample is a study of blood T cell repertoires in COVID-19. As for the study in general: Nucleic acid was either cDNA or gDNA, and it came from T cells, B-cell-depleted T cells, or PBMCs.

Authors' data handling: Nucleated cell number was recorded as an estimate derived from reference gene primer amplification. Sequenced by immunoSEQ multiplex PCR; TCRdb stores in-frame clones only, minus some. The V and J calls and clone size were taken over from that table, and D and trimming were inferred from the DNA. Among 150,000 to 200,000 clones listed, 85% to 95% were seen once. The germline CDR1 and CDR2 sequences are MNHEY and SMNVEV (reference sequence). Trimming took 2 bases from V and 5 from J; bases not matched to a gene: 6. The CDR3 is 15 residues long. The chain has TRBV27 and TRBJ2-1, with TRBD2 matching over 7 bases. This TCR derives from a man over 45 with acute or convalescent COVID-19. Sequenced sample: peripheral blood. Here the CDR3 DNA reads TGTGCCAGCAGTTTAACCCGACTAGCCAACAATGAGCAGTTCTTC. Its translation: CASSLTRLANNEQFF.